The rows below give T cell receptor beta chains drawn from one sample of a study of cytomegalovirus exposure and HLA in healthy donors. The table came from immunoSEQ multiplex PCR; TCRdb's copy has only in-frame clones and leaves some out. The sample has about 200,000 clones, approximately 86% seen once. The sample consisted of PBMCs. Receptors originate from a woman in her 30s in good health and CMV-seronegative. Each CDR3 is given with its conserved first and last residue. A D gene is named only where the DNA matches it firmly. The size field is filled for only some rows; it gives once, few, many or a size class.

V: TRBV19
D: TRBD2
J: TRBJ2-1
length: 15
size: .
CDR3: CASRLAGTSYNEQFF
DNA: TGTGCCAGTAGGTTAGCGGGCACCTCCTACAATGAGCAGTTCTTC

V: TRBV29-1
D: TRBD1
J: TRBJ2-7
length: 13
size: .
CDR3: CSVTPTGADEQYF
DNA: TGCAGCGTTACACCGACAGGGGCCGACGAGCAGTACTTC

V: TRBV5-6
D: TRBD1
J: TRBJ2-7
length: 13
size: .
CDR3: CASSLGQGDEQYF
DNA: TGTGCCAGCAGCTTGGGACAGGGCGACGAGCAGTACTTC

V: TRBV5-1
D: TRBD1
J: TRBJ1-6
length: 15
size: once
CDR3: CASSWKGQWDSPLHF
DNA: TGCGCCAGCAGCTGGAAGGGACAGTGGGATTCACCCCTCCACTTT

V: TRBV10-2
D: .
J: TRBJ1-1
length: 15
size: few
CDR3: CASSEALYGNTEAFF
DNA: TGCGCCAGCAGTGAAGCTCTGTACGGGAACACTGAAGCTTTCTTT

V: TRBV29-1
D: TRBD1
J: TRBJ1-1
length: 11
size: few
CDR3: CSAVIDRAAFF
DNA: TGCAGCGCTGTTATTGACAGGGCGGCTTTCTTT

V: TRBV11-3
D: .
J: TRBJ2-1
length: 13
size: .
CDR3: CASSPGRAGEQFF
DNA: TGTGCCAGCAGCCCAGGGAGAGCGGGTGAGCAGTTCTTC

V: TRBV7-6
D: TRBD1
J: TRBJ2-1
length: 16
size: .
CDR3: CASSSPGQGINNEQFF
DNA: TGTGCCAGCAGCTCACCGGGACAGGGGATTAACAATGAGCAGTTCTTC

V: TRBV7-9
D: TRBD2
J: TRBJ2-1
length: 17
size: once
CDR3: CSSSLAATSGGAYEQFF
DNA: TGTTCCAGCAGCTTAGCGGCTACTAGCGGGGGGGCCTATGAGCAGTTCTTC

V: TRBV2
D: .
J: TRBJ2-7
length: 14
size: .
CDR3: CATSVNRVGYEQYF
DNA: TGTGCCACCTCAGTCAACAGGGTAGGTTACGAGCAGTACTTC

V: TRBV14
D: TRBD1
J: TRBJ2-7
length: 15
size: .
CDR3: CASSPLTGVGREQYF
DNA: TGTGCCAGCAGCCCATTAACAGGGGTCGGACGCGAGCAGTACTTC

V: TRBV7-9
D: .
J: TRBJ2-1
length: 16
size: .
CDR3: CASSLVGGGPYNEQFF
DNA: TGTGCCAGCAGCTTAGTCGGCGGGGGCCCCTACAATGAGCAGTTCTTC

V: TRBV27
D: .
J: TRBJ2-7
length: 15
size: .
CDR3: CASSSIAEGLTEQYF
DNA: TGTGCCAGCAGTTCAATAGCGGAAGGGTTGACCGAGCAGTACTTC

V: TRBV7-9
D: TRBD2
J: TRBJ2-5
length: 17
size: .
CDR3: CASSSTSGGLKQETQYF
DNA: TGTGCCAGCAGCTCCACTAGCGGGGGGCTAAAACAAGAGACCCAGTACTTC

V: TRBV28
D: TRBD1
J: TRBJ2-7
length: 15
size: .
CDR3: CASSIPGQGNYEQYF
DNA: TGTGCCAGCAGTATCCCGGGACAGGGGAATTACGAGCAGTACTTC

V: TRBV10-3
D: TRBD1
J: TRBJ2-3
length: 15
size: .
CDR3: CAISEGQGYPDTQYF
DNA: TGTGCCATCAGTGAAGGACAGGGGTATCCAGATACGCAGTATTTT

V: TRBV2
D: TRBD2
J: TRBJ2-1
length: 18
size: few
CDR3: CASSSATSGSGSYNEQFF
DNA: TGTGCCAGCAGTTCAGCGACTAGCGGGAGTGGATCCTACAATGAGCAGTTCTTC

V: TRBV5-1
D: .
J: TRBJ2-5
length: 16
size: .
CDR3: CASSLDPRGLQETQYF
DNA: TGCGCCAGCAGCTTGGATCCGCGGGGATTACAAGAGACCCAGTACTTC

V: TRBV10-1
D: TRBD1
J: TRBJ2-2
length: 15
size: .
CDR3: CASSAGGRRTGELFF
DNA: TGCGCCAGCAGTGCAGGGGGTCGAAGAACCGGGGAGCTGTTTTTT

V: TRBV30
D: .
J: TRBJ2-4
length: 18
size: .
CDR3: CAWSVHRGQPVSKNIQYF
DNA: TGTGCCTGGAGTGTCCATCGTGGGCAACCTGTGAGCAAAAACATTCAGTACTTC

V: TRBV5-1
D: .
J: TRBJ1-2
length: 18
size: .
CDR3: CASSLEPPSVGLVGGYTF
DNA: TGCGCCAGCAGCTTGGAACCCCCGAGCGTTGGGTTAGTAGGTGGCTACACCTTC

V: TRBV25-1
D: .
J: TRBJ2-2
length: 14
size: .
CDR3: CASSDDRVTGELFF
DNA: TGTGCCAGCAGTGACGATCGGGTCACCGGGGAGCTGTTTTTT

V: TRBV28
D: TRBD1
J: TRBJ1-2
length: 12
size: .
CDR3: CVCQGASGGYTF
DNA: TGTGTCTGCCAGGGGGCTTCGGGTGGCTACACCTTC